The 14 T cell receptor beta chains given below trace back to one sample, sequenced in a study of CD8+ T cells in alopecia areata. cDNA prepared by RNA extraction and subsequent reverse transcription served as the template for sequencing. TCRdb's table, derived via immunoSEQ multiplex PCR, lists solely in-frame clones and lacks some. The sample yields some 180,000 clones, 40% to 65% seen once. Treatment: oral pan-JAK inhibitor, 5-10 mg twice daily. The sample here was CD8+ T cells sorted from blood, taken at week 24, from a patient treated with tofacitinib. Receptors originate from a human donor with alopecia areata.

This clone was counted a single time. This rearrangement joins TRBV7-6 to TRBJ2-3; 9 bases fit TRBD2. Trimming cost V 4 bases and J 4 bases; bases outside gene matches: 6. The CDR3 sequence is 15 residues long. Germline CDR1 and CDR2: SGHVS and FNYEAQ. The CDR3: CASSSSSGASDTQYF. In DNA, the CDR3 is TGTGCCAGCAGCTCGTCTAGCGGGGCCTCAGATACGCAGTATTTT.

This clone was seen only a few times. J is TRBJ2-7 and V is TRBV29-1; D is unresolved. Trimming took off 4 bases at V and 0 bases at J, with 4 bases between the two ends. Germline CDR1 reads SQVTM; CDR2 reads ANQGSEA. This CDR3 comprises 11 residues. The CDR3: CSVVFSYEQYF. The CDR3 DNA sequence: TGCAGCGTTGTTTTCTCCTACGAGCAGTACTTC.

The chain links TRBV9 to TRBJ1-1; TRBD1 matches at 7 bases. CDR1 SGDLS and CDR2 YYNGEE come from the germline V gene. The CDR3 has 14 amino acids. With 4 bases clipped from V and 4 bases from J, the junction kept 7 bases outside the gene matches. In DNA form, the CDR3 reads TGTGCCAGCAGCACCCACAGGGGAGGCACTGAAGCTTTCTTT. It specifies CASSTHRGGTEAFF.

The CDR3: CASSEGTREQYF. For the CDR3, the DNA is TGTGCCAGCAGTGAAGGGACTCGGGAGCAGTACTTC. This chain uses TRBV2 with TRBJ2-7; D perhaps matches TRBD2 (5 bases). V was trimmed by 1 base and J by 7 bases, leaving 8 bases between them. Germline V lookup: CDR1 SNHLY, CDR2 FYNNEI. This CDR3 comprises 12 residues.

This chain uses TRBV11-2 with TRBJ1-2, with a weak D call TRBD1 (5 bases). The V gene lost 1 base and the J gene lost 3 bases, with 6 bases spanning the gap. This CDR3 has 13 residues. Per the germline V gene, CDR1 is SGHAT and CDR2 is FQNNGV. Here the CDR3 DNA reads TGTGCCAGCAGCTTAGGAGGGGACTATGGCTACACCTTC. It encodes CASSLGGDYGYTF.

V gene TRBV29-1 combines with J gene TRBJ2-1; TRBD1 matches at 8 bases. Germline CDR1 reads SQVTM; CDR2 reads ANQGSEA. There are 13 residues in the CDR3. The V and J ends lost 5 bases and 3 bases, in that order; junction bases with no gene match: 3. The CDR3 spells CSVTDRDYNEQFF. Written as DNA, the CDR3 is TGCAGCGTTACGGACAGGGACTACAATGAGCAGTTCTTC.

In this sample, this clone turned up a few times. This chain connects TRBV9 to TRBJ1-2; 7 bases agree with TRBD1. The CDR3 runs to 16 residues. Per the germline V gene, CDR1 is SGDLS and CDR2 is YYNGEE. With V trimmed by 3 bases and J by 3 bases, 11 bases remained unmatched. CDR3: CASSAPPQGSYYGYTF. CDR3 in DNA: TGTGCCAGCAGCGCTCCCCCACAGGGGTCCTACTATGGCTACACCTTC.

This clone was found a few times. The chain couples TRBV6-6 to TRBJ2-7; 10 bases fit TRBD1. J gave up 2 bases and V 4 bases, and 5 bases lay outside the gene matches. Germline CDR1 is MNHNY and CDR2 is SVGAGI (reference sequence). CDR3 length: 15 amino acids. The CDR3 here is CASSSLTGGPYEQYF. CDR3 bases: TGTGCCAGCAGTTCCCTGACAGGGGGCCCCTACGAGCAGTACTTC.

This clone was observed a few times. The genes are TRBV29-1 and TRBJ2-3; 10 bases align to TRBD2. The CDR3 runs 15 residues. The germline V gene has CDR1 SQVTM and CDR2 ANQGSEA. Trimming at V came to 8 bases and at J to 5 bases, leaving 13 bases not matched to a gene. CDR3: CSILTSGGAEDTQYF. In DNA, the CDR3 is TGCAGCATCCTGACGAGCGGGGGGGCCGAAGATACGCAGTATTTT.

The chain is built from TRBV30 and TRBJ2-1; possibly TRBD2 for D (6 bases). Deletions cut 0 bases from V and 6 bases from J, with 12 bases between. This CDR3 comprises 14 residues. Germline CDR1 and CDR2: GTSNPN and SVGIG (reference sequence). The CDR3 sequence: CAWSVSKGGNEQFF. The CDR3 DNA is TGTGCCTGGAGTGTATCGAAGGGAGGCAATGAGCAGTTCTTC.

This chain uses TRBV29-1 with TRBJ2-7, with D uncertain. The V and J ends lost 7 bases and 3 bases respectively, with 10 bases between them. This CDR3 is built from 11 residues. Germline V gene lookup returns CDR1 SQVTM and CDR2 ANQGSEA. CDR3 protein: CSALADYEQYF. DNA for the CDR3: TGCAGCGCTCTGGCGGACTACGAGCAGTACTTC.

This chain links TRBV11-2 with TRBJ2-3; 9 nucleotides line up with TRBD2. V lost 2 bases, J lost 2 bases, and 8 bases stayed unmatched. The germline gives CDR1 SGHAT, CDR2 FQNNGV. The CDR3 runs 17 residues. In DNA form, the CDR3 reads TGTGCCAGCAGCTTAAGAGGGCTAGCGGGGAACACAGATACGCAGTATTTT. Residues: CASSLRGLAGNTDTQYF.

The chain links TRBV29-1 to TRBJ1-1; no clear D. The V gene lost 3 bases and the J gene lost 1 base, with 9 bases spanning the gap. The CDR3 is made up of 13 amino acids. The germline V gene encodes CDR1 SQVTM and CDR2 ANQGSEA. The CDR3 region has the DNA TGCAGCGTTGATGGAGGGAGGAACACTGAAGCTTTCTTT. This sequence encodes CSVDGGRNTEAFF.

CDR3 amino acids: CASSLSGSGGETQYF. The CDR3 DNA reads as TGTGCCAGCAGCTTGAGTGGGAGCGGGGGAGAGACCCAGTACTTC. The genes are TRBV11-2 and TRBJ2-5; 8 positions match TRBD2. Losses at the gene ends were 3 bases for V and 4 bases for J; bases not matched to a gene: 7. This CDR3 has 15 amino acids. The germline V gene encodes CDR1 SGHAT and CDR2 FQNNGV.